These 14 T cell receptor beta chains originate from one sample sequenced in a study of shared clonotypes between healthy human individuals. Sequenced by immunoSEQ multiplex PCR; TCRdb stores in-frame clones only, minus some. The profile covers fewer than 550,000 clones, with over 75% appearing a single time and roughly an eighth taken by the ten largest. Source material: PBMCs. These receptors all stem from a woman in her 40s in good health. Some clones in this sample may be carry-over from other donors' samples.

As concerns this clone: A far larger clone is a single base away, which makes a read error likely. V is TRBV9 and J is TRBJ2-3; a weak D match, TRBD2 (5 bases). Germline V CDR1 and CDR2: SGDLS, YYNGEE. This CDR3 has 15 amino acids. The CDR3 spells CTSSALEGPTDTQYF. The CDR3 nucleotides read TGTACCAGCAGCGCGTTAGAGGGCCCGACAGATACGCAGTATTTT.

This chain joins TRBV7-2 and TRBJ2-5; possible D gene TRBD1, 5 bases. V shed 6 bases and J shed 3 bases, with 8 bases lying between them. The CDR3 spans 12 residues. CDR1 and CDR2 (germline): SGHTA, FQGNSA. CDR3 region: CASSNRKETQYF. The CDR3 DNA reads as TGTGCCAGCAGTAACAGGAAAGAGACCCAGTACTTC.

This rearrangement joins TRBV10-3 to TRBJ2-3, with D unclear. The CDR3 extends over 13 amino acids. The V gene lost 6 bases and the J gene lost 4 bases, with 11 bases spanning the gap. Germline CDR1 and CDR2: ENHRY and SYGVKD. In DNA, the CDR3 is TGTGCCATCAGGCCGGACGGGTCAGATACGCAGTATTTT. Protein sequence: CAIRPDGSDTQYF.

The chain carries TRBV9 and TRBJ1-4; 7 bases agree with TRBD1. The CDR3 length is 15 residues. CDR1 SGDLS and CDR2 YYNGEE come from the germline V gene. The V and J ends lost 4 bases and 5 bases, in that order; junction bases with no gene match: 8. Here the CDR3 DNA reads TGTGCCAGCAGCTTAACAGGGGCTGCGAATGAAAAACTGTTTTTT. It specifies CASSLTGAANEKLFF. Variable domain in full (rest from reference TRBV9 and TRBJ1-4): DSGVTQTPKHLITATGQRVTLRCSPRSGDLSVYWYQQSLDQGLQFLIQYYNGEERAKGNILERFSAQQFPDLHSELNLSSLELGDSALYFCASSLTGAANEKLFFGSGTQLSVL.

This rearrangement joins TRBV20-1 to TRBJ2-7, with a weak D call TRBD2 (6 bases). V lost 7 bases, J lost 7 bases, and 11 bases lay in between. The CDR3 consists of 10 residues. Looked up from germline, CDR1 is DFQATT and CDR2 is SNEGSKA (reference sequence). The CDR3 nucleotides are TGCAGTGTTGGGGGGTGGGAGCAGTACTTC. This sequence encodes CSVGGWEQYF.

The chain combines TRBV18 with TRBJ2-2; 12 positions match TRBD2. CDR3 length: 18 residues. The J segment lost 0 bases and the V segment lost 6 bases, leaving 8 bases of the junction unmatched. Per the germline V gene, CDR1 is KGHSH and CDR2 is LQKENI. The CDR3 here is CASSPRLAGDANTGELFF. The CDR3 DNA is TGTGCCAGCTCCCCCAGACTAGCGGGAGACGCGAACACCGGGGAGCTGTTTTTT.

CDR3 nucleotide sequence: TGCGCCAGCAGCCAAGAGGGGCAGGGACGCTATGGCTACACCTTC. Encoded protein: CASSQEGQGRYGYTF. The chain is built from TRBV4-3 and TRBJ1-2, with a tentative D call TRBD1 (5 bases). V dropped 0 bases and J dropped 4 bases, with 12 bases sitting between them. The CDR3 has 15 amino acids. Germline V gene lookup returns CDR1 LGHNA and CDR2 YSLEER.

V is TRBV28 and J is TRBJ1-1; 7 positions match TRBD1. V shed 3 bases and J 9 bases; nucleotides not matched to a gene: 1. The CDR3 consists of 11 residues. CDR1 MDHEN and CDR2 SYDVKM come from the germline V gene. The CDR3 is CASSLGQKAFF. CDR3 DNA: TGTGCCAGCAGTTTGGGACAGAAAGCTTTCTTT.

The genes are TRBV5-4 and TRBJ2-5, with D unresolved. This CDR3 has 14 amino acids. In germline, CDR1 is SGHNT, CDR2 YYREEE (reference sequence). V was cut by 0 bases and J by 0 bases, with 6 bases left in between. CDR3 sequence: CASSLGHYQETQYF. In nucleotides, the CDR3 is TGTGCCAGCAGCTTGGGACACTACCAAGAGACCCAGTACTTC.

CDR3 protein: CASSHSGAAAGELFF. CDR3 bases: TGTGCCAGCAGCCATAGCGGAGCTGCGGCCGGGGAGCTGTTTTTT. V gene TRBV11-3 combines with J gene TRBJ2-2, with D tentatively TRBD2 (6 bases). V shed 5 bases and J shed 6 bases, with 16 bases lying between them. From germline, CDR1 is SGHNT and CDR2 YENEEA. The CDR3 runs to 15 residues.

The rearrangement links TRBV7-9 to TRBJ2-2, with D unresolved. Trimming stripped 5 bases from V and 6 bases from J, with 4 bases between. The germline V gene has CDR1 SEHNR and CDR2 FQNEAQ (reference sequence). The CDR3 length is 11 residues. The CDR3 protein is CASSPPGELFF. In DNA form, the CDR3 reads TGTGCCAGCAGCCCCCCCGGGGAGCTGTTTTTT.

V gene TRBV19 combines with J gene TRBJ2-7; no definite D call. V was trimmed by 2 bases and J by 2 bases, leaving 10 bases between them. The CDR3 length is 14 residues. Germline values: CDR1 LNHDA, CDR2 SQIVND (reference sequence). CDR3 loop: CASSIKLATYEQYF. In DNA, the CDR3 is TGTGCCAGTAGTATAAAGTTGGCTACCTACGAGCAGTACTTC.

The J gene is TRBJ2-3, the V gene TRBV7-9; tentatively, D is TRBD2 (6 bases). Germline loops: CDR1 SEHNR, CDR2 FQNEAQ (reference sequence). V lost 9 bases to trimming and J lost 4 bases, with 11 bases between them. The CDR3 is 12 residues long. As DNA, the CDR3 is TGTGCCAGTGGTCGGGAGTCAGATACGCAGTATTTT. It translates to CASGRESDTQYF.

This rearrangement joins TRBV6-6 to TRBJ2-7; no firm D call. V was shortened by 5 bases and J by 2 bases, with 13 bases between the two germline ends. Germline V CDR1 and CDR2: MNHNY, SVGAGI (reference sequence). This CDR3 is 14 amino acids long. The CDR3: CASSPLPWTYEQYF. CDR3 bases: TGTGCCAGCAGTCCACTTCCCTGGACCTACGAGCAGTACTTC.